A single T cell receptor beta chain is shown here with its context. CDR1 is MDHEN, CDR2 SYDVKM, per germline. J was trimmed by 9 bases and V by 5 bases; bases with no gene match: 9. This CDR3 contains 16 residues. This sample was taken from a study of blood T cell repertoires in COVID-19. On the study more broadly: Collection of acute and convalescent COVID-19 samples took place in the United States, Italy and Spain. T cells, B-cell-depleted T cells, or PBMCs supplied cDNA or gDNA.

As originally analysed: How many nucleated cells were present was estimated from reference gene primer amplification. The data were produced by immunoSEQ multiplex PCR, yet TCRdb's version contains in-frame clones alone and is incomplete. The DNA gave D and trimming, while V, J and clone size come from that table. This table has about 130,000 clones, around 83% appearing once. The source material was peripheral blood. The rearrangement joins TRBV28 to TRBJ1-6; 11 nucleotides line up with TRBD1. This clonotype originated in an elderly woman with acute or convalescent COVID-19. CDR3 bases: TGTGCCAGCAGTCAGCTACGGACAGGGGGCACTTCACCCCTCCACTTT. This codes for CASSQLRTGGTSPLHF.